The source of this T cell receptor beta chain is a study of post-analysis software for immune sequencing data. Study-level background: Patients with relapsing-remitting, secondary progressive and progressive-relapsing multiple sclerosis courses were all represented. General study points: Strong co-clustering by F measure was evident for samples that had been prepared in the same batch. The study found significantly lower normalized Chao1 diversity in multiple sclerosis patients than in controls. A handful of TRBV segments were significantly more frequent in patients than in controls. TRBV5-6, TRBV5-1 and TRBV20-1 were among these segments.

Germline CDR1 is SGHRS and CDR2 is YFSETQ. The CDR3 covers 10 residues. The germline V and J ends were trimmed by 5 bases and 6 bases, with 4 bases remaining between them. TCR beta cDNA libraries included unique molecular identifiers. Each batch of about 0.95 to 11 million T cells produced roughly 0.5 million cDNA molecules. TCRdb independently ran MiXCR on the PCR reads; one entry per CDR3 protein. The sample contains 700,000 to 900,000 distinct CDR3 sequences, roughly 46% of which appear only once. This clonotype appeared many times. What it recognizes is unknown. The sequence was obtained from a girl aged 10-17 years with multiple sclerosis. This chain joins TRBV5-1 and TRBJ2-3, with D hard to call. The specimen was blood. This chain's CDR3 is CASRGDTQYF. The CDR3, as DNA: TGCGCCAGCAGGGGCGATACGCAGTATTTT. Based on the CDR3 plus reference TRBV5-1 and TRBJ2-3, the full variable domain is KAGVTQTPRYLIKTRGQQVTLSCSPISGHRSVSWYQQTPGQGLQFLFEYFSETQRNKGNFPGRFSGRQFSNSRSEMNVSTLELGDSALYLCASRGDTQYFGPGTRLTVL.